These T cell receptor beta chains were read from a single sample in a study of T cells in Graves' hyperthyroidism and ophthalmopathy. One entry per CDR3 protein results from TCRdb running MiXCR on the multiplex PCR reads. The data show 560,000 or so distinct CDR3 sequences, with about 45% seen just once and 8% to 8.5% held by the top ten. Sequenced sample: peripheral blood or thyroid tissue (not recorded which). The receptor set was obtained from a woman younger than 30 with Graves' hyperthyroidism. The CDR3 runs from the conserved cysteine through the conserved F or W. The D gene is left open where the match is weak. Clone size appears in some rows only: once, few, many, or a class for an expanded clone.

J gene	V gene	D gene	clone size	CDR3 protein	CDR3 DNA
TRBJ1-2	TRBV7-9	TRBD1	NA	CAGSGDRNYGYTF	TGTGCCGGATCGGGGGACAGAAACTATGGCTACACCTTC
TRBJ1-2	TRBV7-8	NA	many	CASSLAVSSRGRTNYGYTF	TGTGCCAGCAGCTTAGCGGTGTCTTCTCGTGGACGGACTAACTATGGCTACACCTTC
TRBJ1-1	TRBV20-1	NA	NA	CSASSSVSGEAFF	TGCAGTGCTAGCTCTTCGGTAAGCGGTGAAGCTTTCTTT
TRBJ2-5	TRBV7-9	NA	few	CASSRGARETQYF	TGTGCCAGCAGCCGAGGGGCGCGAGAGACCCAGTACTTC
TRBJ1-5	TRBV20-1	NA	few	CSAQGNTDQPQHF	TGCAGTGCTCAAGGGAACACCGATCAGCCCCAGCATTTT
TRBJ2-7	TRBV20-1	TRBD2	NA	CSALPRTSGAEQYF	TGCAGTGCCCTACCCCGGACTAGCGGGGCAGAGCAGTACTTC
TRBJ2-7	TRBV24-1	NA	NA	CATSDSQGMGRNYEQYF	TGTGCCACCAGTGATTCCCAGGGGATGGGACGCAACTACGAGCAGTACTTC
TRBJ1-1	TRBV19	NA	few	CASIPQGGTEAFF	TGTGCCAGTATTCCACAGGGTGGCACTGAAGCTTTCTTT
TRBJ1-1	TRBV2	TRBD1	NA	CASKAGGRGSLEAFF	TGTGCCAGCAAAGCAGGGGGCAGGGGATCCCTTGAAGCTTTCTTT
TRBJ1-1	TRBV20-1	NA	few	CSAWGRLNTEAFF	TGCAGTGCTTGGGGACGGCTGAACACTGAAGCTTTCTTT
TRBJ1-1	TRBV7-1	NA	NA	CASSSRFGTRDTEAFF	TGTGCCAGCAGCTCCAGATTCGGGACTCGGGACACTGAAGCTTTCTTT
TRBJ2-2	TRBV10-3	TRBD2	NA	CATLRTSGRGANTGELFF	TGTGCCACCTTAAGGACTAGCGGGAGAGGGGCGAACACCGGGGAGCTGTTTTTT
TRBJ2-1	TRBV2	TRBD1	NA	CASSEQGDNEQFF	TGTGCCAGCAGTGAACAGGGGGACAATGAGCAGTTCTTC
TRBJ1-2	TRBV7-8	TRBD1	NA	CASSSKMGQRGYTF	TGTGCCAGCAGCTCCAAAATGGGACAGAGAGGCTACACCTTC
TRBJ1-4	TRBV15	NA	NA	CATNPTRDSSLGDEKLFF	TGTGCCACCAATCCCACACGGGACTCCTCCCTAGGGGATGAAAAACTGTTTTTT
TRBJ1-5	TRBV29-1	TRBD1	NA	CSVVGTGGQPQHF	TGCAGCGTTGTAGGGACAGGGGGGCAGCCCCAGCATTTT
TRBJ1-6	TRBV2	NA	NA	CASSDRGLRPYNSPLHF	TGTGCCAGCAGTGATCGGGGCCTCCGGCCCTATAATTCACCCCTCCACTTT
TRBJ1-1	TRBV15	NA	NA	CATSRGGVHTEAFF	TGTGCCACCAGCAGAGGTGGGGTGCACACTGAAGCTTTCTTT
TRBJ2-7	TRBV19	TRBD2	few	CASTQSGRYPTEQYF	TGTGCCAGTACCCAAAGCGGGAGGTACCCTACCGAGCAGTACTTC
TRBJ2-7	TRBV24-1	TRBD2	NA	CATSDGTSGIYEQYF	TGTGCCACCAGTGATGGGACTAGCGGGATCTACGAGCAGTACTTC
TRBJ2-5	TRBV5-1	TRBD2	NA	CASSPGTSVFQETQYF	TGCGCCAGCAGCCCCGGGACTAGCGTCTTCCAAGAGACCCAGTACTTC
TRBJ2-5	TRBV5-8	NA	NA	CASSPAEGLETQYF	TGTGCCAGCAGCCCGGCTGAGGGCTTGGAGACCCAGTACTTC
TRBJ2-2	TRBV10-3	TRBD2	NA	CAISGTSGKKTGELFF	TGTGCCATCAGCGGGACTAGCGGGAAAAAGACCGGGGAGCTGTTTTTT
TRBJ2-5	TRBV20-1	NA	few	CSARGDGGGTTKETQYF	TGCAGTGCTAGAGGGGATGGTGGCGGGACAACCAAAGAGACCCAGTACTTC
TRBJ2-7	TRBV7-2	NA	many	CASSTPGTVYEQYF	TGTGCCAGCAGCACCCCCGGGACTGTCTACGAGCAGTACTTC
TRBJ2-7	TRBV7-3	NA	NA	CASSTPGGALYEQYF	TGTGCCAGCAGCACCCCCGGAGGGGCCCTCTACGAGCAGTACTTC
TRBJ1-4	TRBV5-1	NA	NA	CASSPTTELSEKLFF	TGCGCCAGCAGCCCGACGACCGAGTTAAGTGAAAAACTGTTTTTT
TRBJ2-2	TRBV7-2	NA	many	CASRDQNTGELFF	TGTGCCAGCAGGGATCAGAACACCGGGGAGCTGTTTTTT
TRBJ2-5	TRBV24-1	NA	NA	CATSDIPSAYQETQYF	TGTGCCACCAGTGATATTCCCTCGGCGTACCAAGAGACCCAGTACTTC
TRBJ2-7	TRBV10-3	NA	NA	CAISFIAREQYF	TGTGCCATCAGTTTCATAGCCCGCGAGCAGTACTTC
TRBJ1-4	TRBV7-9	TRBD1	few	CASSFLSGGLANEKLFF	TGTGCCAGCAGCTTCTTGTCAGGGGGCTTAGCTAATGAAAAACTGTTTTTT
TRBJ1-1	TRBV7-7	NA	NA	CARSPLLDTEAFF	TGTGCTAGGAGCCCGCTCTTGGACACTGAAGCTTTCTTT
TRBJ2-7	TRBV5-1	NA	few	CATDSGLWAYEQYF	TGCGCCACCGACTCCGGGTTGTGGGCCTACGAGCAGTACTTC
TRBJ2-5	TRBV15	TRBD2	NA	CATREGGGYGQYF	TGTGCCACCCGGGAGGGGGGCGGATACGGGCAGTACTTC
TRBJ2-7	TRBV11-2	NA	NA	CASSLIRDGNYEQYF	TGTGCCAGCAGCCTTATCAGGGACGGAAACTACGAGCAGTACTTC
TRBJ1-4	TRBV2	TRBD1	NA	CASSLRQGVGEKLFF	TGTGCCAGCAGTTTACGACAGGGGGTTGGAGAAAAACTGTTTTTT
TRBJ2-1	TRBV10-3	TRBD2	NA	CAIRIGLAGVNEQFF	TGTGCCATCAGGATCGGACTAGCGGGAGTAAATGAGCAGTTCTTC
TRBJ2-7	TRBV7-6	NA	NA	CASSRGGAKSEQYF	TGTGCCAGCAGCAGGGGGGGCGCGAAGTCCGAGCAGTACTTC
TRBJ2-5	TRBV25-1	NA	NA	CASSEYAGYETQYF	TGTGCCAGCAGTGAATATGCCGGGTACGAGACCCAGTACTTC
TRBJ1-4	TRBV7-2	NA	many	CASGTGNEKLFF	TGTGCCAGCGGGACGGGGAATGAAAAACTGTTTTTT
TRBJ1-1	TRBV7-6	NA	NA	CASSRIYIMNTEAFF	TGTGCCAGCAGCAGGATTTACATCATGAACACTGAAGCTTTCTTT
TRBJ1-2	TRBV9	NA	once	CASSALEGGYTF	TGTGCCAGCAGCGCTTTAGAGGGAGGCTACACCTTC
TRBJ2-7	TRBV11-3	TRBD2	once	CASSSGLAAPYEQYF	TGTGCCAGCAGCTCGGGACTAGCGGCCCCCTACGAGCAGTACTTC
TRBJ1-1	TRBV6-4	TRBD1	NA	CARGTGGRNTEAFF	TGTGCCAGAGGGACAGGGGGACGAAACACTGAAGCTTTCTTT
TRBJ1-1	TRBV7-9	NA	many	CASSLEGIEAFF	TGTGCCAGCAGCTTAGAGGGCATCGAAGCTTTCTTT
TRBJ2-7	TRBV20-1	NA	NA	CSAKTSLSKQYF	TGCAGTGCTAAAACAAGCCTGAGCAAGCAGTACTTC
TRBJ2-7	TRBV10-3	NA	NA	CAISESGEGIDSYEQYF	TGTGCCATCAGTGAGTCGGGCGAGGGGATCGACTCCTACGAGCAGTACTTC
TRBJ2-2	TRBV29-1	NA	few	CSVELPARNTGELFF	TGCAGCGTTGAACTCCCAGCGCGGAACACCGGGGAGCTGTTTTTT
TRBJ1-2	TRBV7-9	NA	few	CASSLDPVAAYGYTF	TGTGCCAGCAGCTTAGACCCCGTGGCGGCCTATGGCTACACCTTC
TRBJ1-2	TRBV29-1	NA	NA	CSLSYTNYGYTF	TGCAGTTTAAGTTACACTAACTATGGCTACACCTTC
TRBJ2-5	TRBV20-1	NA	few	CSARDSLAETQYF	TGCAGTGCTAGGGACAGTCTTGCCGAGACCCAGTACTTC